These T cell receptor beta chains were read from a single sample in a study of blood T cells in healthy people across ages. TCRdb used MiXCR to reprocess the 5' RACE reads, holding one entry per CDR3 protein. The sample has about 580,000 distinct CDR3 sequences; under 55% are singletons. What was sequenced was blood. Receptors originate from a man aged 80 or over in good health. Each CDR3 is given without its conserved first and last residue. Fields, in order: CDR3 protein, J gene, V gene.

ASAADAYNEQF	TRBJ2-1	TRBV6-2/TRBV6-3
AVRGQSSYEQY	TRBJ2-7	TRBV6-5
ASSLDRAVWDEQY	.	TRBV5-1
SVGGQSPGYT	TRBJ1-2	TRBV29-1
SVEGGITGELF	TRBJ2-2	TRBV29-1
ASSQAVLRGYNEQF	TRBJ2-1	TRBV4-1
ASRPPMRAYNEQF	TRBJ2-1	TRBV28
ASEGGNTIY	TRBJ1-3	TRBV6-5
ASSSGKHNYGYT	TRBJ1-2	TRBV6-2/TRBV6-3
ASSQVDRGRLGNQPQH	TRBJ1-5	TRBV4-2
ASSQGPGRADTQY	TRBJ2-3	TRBV14
ANSHGVGTGELF	TRBJ2-2	TRBV4-3
ASTFAGTSFYGGSGNTIY	TRBJ1-3	TRBV12-3/TRBV12-4
ASRNTGGDQPQH	TRBJ1-5	TRBV6-2/TRBV6-3
ASSYGTWQY	TRBJ2-7	TRBV6-2/TRBV6-3
AWSGTPGAGGDYNEQF	TRBJ2-1	TRBV30
AISVGEPNSPLH	TRBJ1-6	TRBV10-3
ASSQVWEPSDTQY	TRBJ2-3	TRBV3-1
ASSPTPPTGSWNEQF	TRBJ2-1	TRBV7-3
ASSYPKGSDTQY	TRBJ2-3	TRBV6-5
VSSVQVENRDTQY	TRBJ2-3	TRBV9
ATSDPDERQF	TRBJ2-1	TRBV24-1